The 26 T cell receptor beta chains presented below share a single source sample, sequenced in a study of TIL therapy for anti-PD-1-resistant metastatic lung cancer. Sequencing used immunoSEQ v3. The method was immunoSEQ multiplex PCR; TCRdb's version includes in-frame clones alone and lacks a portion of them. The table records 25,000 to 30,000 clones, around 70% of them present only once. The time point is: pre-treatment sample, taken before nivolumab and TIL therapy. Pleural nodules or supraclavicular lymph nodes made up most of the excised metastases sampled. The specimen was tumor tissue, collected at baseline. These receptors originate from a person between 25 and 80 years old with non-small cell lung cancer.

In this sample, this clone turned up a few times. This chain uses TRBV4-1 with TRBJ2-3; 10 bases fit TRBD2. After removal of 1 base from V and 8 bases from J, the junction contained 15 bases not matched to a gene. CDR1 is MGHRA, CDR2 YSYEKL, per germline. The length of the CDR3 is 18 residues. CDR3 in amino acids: CASSQVLLAGDPSPTQYF. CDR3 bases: TGCGCCAGCAGCCAAGTTCTCCTAGCGGGGGATCCTTCTCCTACGCAGTATTTT.

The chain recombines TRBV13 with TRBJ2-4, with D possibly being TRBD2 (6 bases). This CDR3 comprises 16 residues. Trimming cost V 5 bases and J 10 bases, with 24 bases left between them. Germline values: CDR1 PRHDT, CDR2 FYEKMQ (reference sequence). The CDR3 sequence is CASSPSGERQIGIQYF. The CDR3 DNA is TGTGCCAGCAGCCCATCGGGGGAACGCCAGATTGGGATTCAGTACTTC.

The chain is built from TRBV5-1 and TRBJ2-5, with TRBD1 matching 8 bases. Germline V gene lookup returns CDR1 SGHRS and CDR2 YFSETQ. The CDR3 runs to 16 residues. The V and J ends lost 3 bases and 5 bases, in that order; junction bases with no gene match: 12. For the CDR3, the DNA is TGCGCCAGCAGCTCTGGCGCAGGGGGCGCTTGGGAGACCCAGTACTTC. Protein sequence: CASSSGAGGAWETQYF.

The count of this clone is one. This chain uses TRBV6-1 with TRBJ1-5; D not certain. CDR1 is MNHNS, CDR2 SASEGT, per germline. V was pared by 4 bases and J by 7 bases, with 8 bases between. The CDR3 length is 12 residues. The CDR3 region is CASSAPAQPQHF. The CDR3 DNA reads TGTGCCAGCAGTGCCCCAGCACAGCCCCAGCATTTT.

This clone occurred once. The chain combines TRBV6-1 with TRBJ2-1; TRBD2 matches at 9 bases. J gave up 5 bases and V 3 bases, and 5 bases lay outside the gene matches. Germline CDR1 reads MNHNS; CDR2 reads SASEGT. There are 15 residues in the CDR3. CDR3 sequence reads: CASSDIAGEDNEQFF. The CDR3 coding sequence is TGTGCCAGCAGTGATATAGCGGGGGAGGACAATGAGCAGTTCTTC.

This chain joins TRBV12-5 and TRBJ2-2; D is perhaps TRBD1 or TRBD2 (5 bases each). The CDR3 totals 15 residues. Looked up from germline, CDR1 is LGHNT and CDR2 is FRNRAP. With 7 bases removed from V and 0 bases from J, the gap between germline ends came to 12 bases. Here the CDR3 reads CASERGDSNTGELFF. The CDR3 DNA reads TGTGCTAGTGAGAGGGGCGACTCGAACACCGGGGAGCTGTTTTTT.

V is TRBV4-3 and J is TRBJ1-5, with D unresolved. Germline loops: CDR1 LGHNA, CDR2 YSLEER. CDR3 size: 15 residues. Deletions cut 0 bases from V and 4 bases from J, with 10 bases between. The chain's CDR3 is CASSQDFRGNQPQHF. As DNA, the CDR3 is TGCGCCAGCAGCCAAGATTTTCGCGGGAATCAGCCCCAGCATTTT.

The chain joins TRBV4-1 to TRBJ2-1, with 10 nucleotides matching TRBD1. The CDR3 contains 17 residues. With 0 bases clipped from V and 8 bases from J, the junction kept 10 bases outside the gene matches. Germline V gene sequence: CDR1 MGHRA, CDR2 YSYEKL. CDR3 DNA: TGCGCCAGCAGCCAAGATGGCGGACAGGGGGGGATCGATGAGCAGTTCTTC. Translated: CASSQDGGQGGIDEQFF.

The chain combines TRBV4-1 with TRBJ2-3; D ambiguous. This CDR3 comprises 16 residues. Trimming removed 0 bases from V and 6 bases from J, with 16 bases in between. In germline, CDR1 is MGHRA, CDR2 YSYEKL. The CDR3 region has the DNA TGCGCCAGCAGCCAAGATCTTCAGGACCGCAGGGATACGCAGTATTTT. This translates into CASSQDLQDRRDTQYF.

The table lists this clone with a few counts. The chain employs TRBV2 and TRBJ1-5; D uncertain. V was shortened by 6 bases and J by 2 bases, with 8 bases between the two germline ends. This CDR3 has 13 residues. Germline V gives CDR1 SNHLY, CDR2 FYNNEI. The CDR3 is CASRGYGNQPQHF. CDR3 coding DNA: TGTGCCAGCAGAGGGTACGGCAATCAGCCCCAGCATTTT.

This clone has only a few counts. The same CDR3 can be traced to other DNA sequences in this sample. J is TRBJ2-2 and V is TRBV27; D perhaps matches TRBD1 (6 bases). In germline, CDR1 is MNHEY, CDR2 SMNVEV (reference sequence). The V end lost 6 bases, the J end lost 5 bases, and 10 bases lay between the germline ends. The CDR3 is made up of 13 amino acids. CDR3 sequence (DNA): TGTGCCAGCAGCCGTACAGGGACCGGGGAGCTGTTTTTT. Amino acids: CASSRTGTGELFF.

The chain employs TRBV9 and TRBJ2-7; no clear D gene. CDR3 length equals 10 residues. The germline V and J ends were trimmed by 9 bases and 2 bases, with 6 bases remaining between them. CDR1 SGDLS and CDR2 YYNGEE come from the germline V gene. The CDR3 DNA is TGTGCCACCTCCCCCTACGAGCAGTACTTC. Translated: CATSPYEQYF. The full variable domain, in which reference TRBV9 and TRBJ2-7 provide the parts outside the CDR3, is DSGVTQTPKHLITATGQRVTLRCSPRSGDLSVYWYQQSLDQGLQFLIQYYNGEERAKGNILERFSAQQFPDLHSELNLSSLELGDSALYFCATSPYEQYFGPGTRLTVT.

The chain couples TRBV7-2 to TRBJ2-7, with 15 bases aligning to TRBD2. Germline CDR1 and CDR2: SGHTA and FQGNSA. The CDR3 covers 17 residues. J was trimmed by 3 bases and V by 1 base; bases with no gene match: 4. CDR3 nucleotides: TGTGCCAGCAGCTTAGGGACTAGCGGGGGGGACCGCTACGAGCAGTACTTC. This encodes CASSLGTSGGDRYEQYF.

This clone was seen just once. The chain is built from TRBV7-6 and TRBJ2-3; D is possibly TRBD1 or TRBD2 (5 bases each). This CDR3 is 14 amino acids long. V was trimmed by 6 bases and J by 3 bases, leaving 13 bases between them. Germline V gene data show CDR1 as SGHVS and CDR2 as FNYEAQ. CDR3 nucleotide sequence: TGTGCCAGCAGGGAATGGGGGTATACAGATACGCAGTATTTT. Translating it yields CASREWGYTDTQYF.

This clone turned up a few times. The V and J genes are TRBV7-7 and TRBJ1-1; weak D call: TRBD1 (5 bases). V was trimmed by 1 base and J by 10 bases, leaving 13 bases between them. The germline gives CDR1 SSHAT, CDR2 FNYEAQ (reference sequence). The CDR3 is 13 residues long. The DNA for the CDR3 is TGTGCCAGCAGCTTAGATTCTCAGGGTAGAGCTTTCTTT. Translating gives CASSLDSQGRAFF.

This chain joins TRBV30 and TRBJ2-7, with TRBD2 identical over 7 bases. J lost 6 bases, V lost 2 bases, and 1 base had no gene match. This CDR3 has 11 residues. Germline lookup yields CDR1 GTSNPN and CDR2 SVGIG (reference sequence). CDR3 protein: CAWSWGGEQYF. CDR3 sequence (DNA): TGTGCCTGGAGTTGGGGGGGCGAGCAGTACTTC.

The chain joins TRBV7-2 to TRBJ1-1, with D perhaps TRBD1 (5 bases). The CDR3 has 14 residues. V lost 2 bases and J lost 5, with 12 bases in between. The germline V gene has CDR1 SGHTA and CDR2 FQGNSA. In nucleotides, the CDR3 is TGTGCCAGCAGCTTAACAATTGGGGGGACTGAAGCTTTCTTT. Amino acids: CASSLTIGGTEAFF.

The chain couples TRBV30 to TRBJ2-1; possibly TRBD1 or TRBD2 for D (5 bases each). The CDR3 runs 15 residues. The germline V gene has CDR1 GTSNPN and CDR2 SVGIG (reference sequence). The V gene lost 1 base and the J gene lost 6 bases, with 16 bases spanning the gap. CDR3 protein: CAWSGGIAPSNEQFF. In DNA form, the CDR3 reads TGTGCCTGGAGTGGGGGGATAGCTCCGAGCAATGAGCAGTTCTTC.

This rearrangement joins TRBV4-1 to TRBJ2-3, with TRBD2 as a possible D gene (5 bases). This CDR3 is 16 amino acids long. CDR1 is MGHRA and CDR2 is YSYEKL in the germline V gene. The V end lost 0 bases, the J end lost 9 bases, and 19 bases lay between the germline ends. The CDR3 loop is CASSQDFDGPRETQYF. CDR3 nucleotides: TGCGCCAGCAGCCAAGATTTCGATGGCCCCCGGGAAACGCAGTATTTT.

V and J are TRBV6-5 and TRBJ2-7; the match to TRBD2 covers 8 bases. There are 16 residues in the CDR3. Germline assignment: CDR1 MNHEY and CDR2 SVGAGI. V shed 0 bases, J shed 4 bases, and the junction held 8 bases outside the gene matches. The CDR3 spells CASSYSIGTRKYEQYF. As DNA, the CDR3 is TGTGCCAGCAGTTACTCTATCGGGACTAGAAAATACGAGCAGTACTTC.

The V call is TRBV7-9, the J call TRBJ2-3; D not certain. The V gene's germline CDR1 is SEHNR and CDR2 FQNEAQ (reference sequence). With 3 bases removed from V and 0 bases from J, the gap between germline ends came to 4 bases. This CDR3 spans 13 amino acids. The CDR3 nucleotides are TGTGCCAGCAGCTTGTCTAGCACAGATACGCAGTATTTT. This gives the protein CASSLSSTDTQYF.

This CDR3 is CASSSLFNSPLHF. CDR3 DNA sequence: TGTGCCAGCAGCTCTCTGTTTAATTCACCCCTCCACTTT. This rearrangement joins TRBV5-5 to TRBJ1-6; D gene uncertain. This CDR3 contains 13 residues. CDR1 and CDR2 (germline): SGHKS, YYEKEE (reference sequence). V dropped 3 bases and J dropped 6 bases, with 7 bases sitting between them.

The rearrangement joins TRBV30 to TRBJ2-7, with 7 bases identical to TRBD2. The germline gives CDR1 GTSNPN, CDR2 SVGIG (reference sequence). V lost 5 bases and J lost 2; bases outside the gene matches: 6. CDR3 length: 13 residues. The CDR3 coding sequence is TGTGCCTGGGGGCGGGAGCCCCCCTACGAGCAGTACTTC. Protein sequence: CAWGREPPYEQYF.

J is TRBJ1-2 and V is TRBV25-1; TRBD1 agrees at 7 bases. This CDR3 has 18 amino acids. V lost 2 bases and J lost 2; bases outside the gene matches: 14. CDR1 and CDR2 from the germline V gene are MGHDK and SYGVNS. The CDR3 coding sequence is TGTGCCAGCAGTGAAAAGGGACCCCGACAGGGTAGCAACTATGGCTACACCTTC. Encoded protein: CASSEKGPRQGSNYGYTF.

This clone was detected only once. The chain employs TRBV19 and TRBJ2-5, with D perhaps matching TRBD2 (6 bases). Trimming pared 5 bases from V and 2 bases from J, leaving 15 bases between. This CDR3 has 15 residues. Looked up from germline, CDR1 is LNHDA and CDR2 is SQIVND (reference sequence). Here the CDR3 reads CASSAGGAGQETQYF. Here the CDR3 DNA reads TGTGCCAGTAGTGCCGGAGGGGCCGGTCAAGAGACCCAGTACTTC.

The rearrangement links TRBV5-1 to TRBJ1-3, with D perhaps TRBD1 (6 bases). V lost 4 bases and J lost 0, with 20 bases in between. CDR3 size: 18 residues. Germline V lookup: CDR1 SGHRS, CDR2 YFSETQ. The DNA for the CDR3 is TGCGCCAGCAGCCCGCAAATGGACAGACAAAGCTCTGGAAACACCATATATTTT. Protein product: CASSPQMDRQSSGNTIYF.